This record concerns one T cell receptor (beta chain) sequence. Germline V CDR1 and CDR2: SGHRS, YFSETQ. Trimming pared 7 bases from V and 2 bases from J, leaving 12 bases between. The CDR3 contains 13 residues. The record originates from a study of T cell changes during pregnancy in multiple sclerosis. Sequencing was performed with immunoSEQ multiplex PCR; in TCRdb, only in-frame clones are kept and a portion is missing. The data contain more than 55,000 clones, approximately 91% of them singletons. This TCR derives from a female donor with multiple sclerosis, enrolled in a pregnancy study. The chain couples TRBV5-1 to TRBJ2-5, with D tentatively TRBD2 (6 bases). This sample comprised CD4+ T cells from peripheral blood mononuclear cells, obtained in the third trimester of pregnancy. The CDR3 sequence: CASGGGDQETQYF. As DNA, the CDR3 is TGCGCCAGCGGCGGAGGGGATCAAGAGACCCAGTACTTC.